What follows describes a single T cell receptor beta chain. Profiling relied on immunoSEQ multiplex PCR, and the TCRdb table lists in-frame clones only, not all of them. The table lists 15,000 to 20,000 clones, 75% to 85% of them singletons. This entry is derived from a study of somatic mutations in cytotoxic T cells in rheumatoid arthritis. Germline loops: CDR1 SGHDT, CDR2 YYEEEE. The CDR3 sequence is 15 residues long. Trimming stripped 2 bases from V and 3 bases from J, with 15 bases between. CD4+ cells and CD8+ cells were each obtained through positive magnetic bead selection, and their purity was assessed by flow cytometry.

The sequenced sample was CD8+ T cells sorted from blood. The receptor comes from an adult with rheumatoid arthritis. The V call is TRBV5-6, the J call TRBJ2-7, with D perhaps given as TRBD1 or TRBD2 (5 bases each). CDR3 bases: TGTGCCAGCAGCTTAGATCGGGGCCCAAGCTACGAGCAGTACTTC. Its translation is CASSLDRGPSYEQYF.